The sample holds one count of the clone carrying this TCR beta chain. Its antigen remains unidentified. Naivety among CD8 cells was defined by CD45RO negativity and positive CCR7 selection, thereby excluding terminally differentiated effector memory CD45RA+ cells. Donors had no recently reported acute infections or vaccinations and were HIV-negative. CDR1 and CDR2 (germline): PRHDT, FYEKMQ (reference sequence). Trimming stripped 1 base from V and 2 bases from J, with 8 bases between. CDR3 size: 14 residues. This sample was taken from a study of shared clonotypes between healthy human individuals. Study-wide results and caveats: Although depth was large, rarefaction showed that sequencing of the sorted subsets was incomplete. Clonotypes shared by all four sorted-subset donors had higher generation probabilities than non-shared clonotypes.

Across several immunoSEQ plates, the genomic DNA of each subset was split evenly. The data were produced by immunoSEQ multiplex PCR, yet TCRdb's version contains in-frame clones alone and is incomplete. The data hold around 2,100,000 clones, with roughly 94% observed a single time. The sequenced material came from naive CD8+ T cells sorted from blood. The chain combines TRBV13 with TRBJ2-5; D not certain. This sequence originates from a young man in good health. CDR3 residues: CASSLEGGQETQYF. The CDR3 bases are TGTGCCAGCAGCTTAGAAGGTGGACAAGAGACCCAGTACTTC.